A single sample gave rise to the 14 T cell receptor beta chains below, sequenced in a study of blood T cell repertoires in COVID-19. Clones were read by immunoSEQ multiplex PCR, and TCRdb kept only the in-frame ones, dropping some. The sample has tens of thousands of clones; around 80% are singletons. The sequenced sample was peripheral blood. The receptors originated from a human donor in a cohort sampled during active COVID-19.

The chain couples TRBV19 to TRBJ2-7; D may be TRBD1 (6 bases). Looked up from germline, CDR1 is LNHDA and CDR2 is SQIVND (reference sequence). The CDR3 length is 15 residues. Trimming pared 5 bases from V and 0 bases from J, leaving 14 bases between. The chain's CDR3 is CASSPRQVSSYEQYF. The CDR3 coding sequence is TGTGCCAGTAGTCCAAGACAGGTTAGCTCCTACGAGCAGTACTTC.

This clone was seen a single time. The chain has TRBV21-1 and TRBJ2-7; TRBD1 was called by the table and not checked on the DNA. TRBV21-1 has pseudogene status. The CDR3 is 17 amino acids. The CDR3 protein is CASSLSSTGSLSYEQYF. The CDR3 coding sequence is TGTGCCAGCAGCTTAAGCAGTACAGGTAGCCTCTCCTACGAGCAGTACTTC.

The V call is TRBV19, the J call TRBJ2-1; 7 bases line up with TRBD1. Germline V CDR1 and CDR2: LNHDA, SQIVND (reference sequence). The CDR3 totals 13 residues. Trimming took 6 bases from V and 16 from J; bases not matched to a gene: 15. CDR3 nucleotides: TGTGCCAGTAGGAGAAAGGAACCGGGACAGATTTTCTTC. Amino acid sequence: CASRRKEPGQIFF. Drawing the rest from reference TRBV19 and TRBJ2-1, the complete variable domain is DGGITQSPKYLFRKEGQNVTLSCEQNLNHDAMYWYRQDPGQGLRLIYYSQIVNDFQKGDIAEGYSVSREKKESFPLTVTSAQKNPTAFYLCASRRKEPGQIFFGPGTRLTVL.

This sequence joins TRBV4-1 and TRBJ1-1; no firm D call. From germline, CDR1 is MGHRA and CDR2 YSYEKL. V was shortened by 0 bases and J by 8 bases, with 4 bases between the two germline ends. The CDR3 sequence is 11 residues long. The CDR3 DNA reads TGCGCCAGCAGCCAAGACTTGGAAGCTTTCTTT. It yields the protein CASSQDLEAFF.

V gene TRBV6-5 combines with J gene TRBJ2-7; TRBD1 might be the D (5 bases). CDR1 and CDR2 from the germline V gene are MNHEY and SVGAGI. This CDR3 is 13 amino acids long. The ends were cut back, 6 bases at V and 4 bases at J, with 13 bases in the middle. This CDR3 is CASSGLGPYEQYF. CDR3 DNA: TGTGCCAGCAGCGGGTTGGGGCCATACGAGCAGTACTTC.

The rearrangement uses TRBV5-1 and TRBJ2-1; 10 positions agree with TRBD1. V trimming: 4 bases; J trimming: 2 bases; junction bases outside the gene matches: 3. CDR3 length: 15 amino acids. Germline CDR1 and CDR2: SGHRS and YFSETQ. The CDR3 spells CASSHGTGAYNEQFF. The DNA of the CDR3 is TGCGCCAGCAGCCACGGGACAGGGGCCTACAATGAGCAGTTCTTC.

This chain connects TRBV29-1 to TRBJ2-7; 8 bases are shared with TRBD1. CDR1 and CDR2 (germline): SQVTM, ANQGSEA. This CDR3 is built from 13 residues. V lost 7 bases to trimming and J lost 5 bases; unmatched junction nucleotides: 10. CDR3 coding DNA: TGCAGCGCCGTAGGACAGGGTGCCCACGAGCAGTACTTC. It translates to CSAVGQGAHEQYF.

V is TRBV13 and J is TRBJ2-7, with 8 bases lining up with TRBD1. The CDR3 totals 15 residues. Germline V gene lookup returns CDR1 PRHDT and CDR2 FYEKMQ (reference sequence). Germline trimming cut 5 bases from V and 0 bases from J; bases unmatched to any gene: 6. The CDR3 loop reads CASSPSGQGSYEQYF. CDR3 in DNA: TGTGCCAGCAGCCCTTCAGGACAGGGCTCCTACGAGCAGTACTTC.

This clone is a singleton in its sample. This rearrangement joins TRBV5-1 to TRBJ2-5; the D gene is possibly TRBD2 (5 bases). The CDR3 sequence is 16 residues long. Germline CDR1 and CDR2: SGHRS and YFSETQ. Trimming shortened V by 4 bases and J by 5 bases, and 21 bases separated the two germline ends. The CDR3 nucleotides are TGCGCCAGCAGCAGGACCGGGATCAAAAACATGGAGACCCAGTACTTC. Translated: CASSRTGIKNMETQYF.

V gene TRBV7-2 combines with J gene TRBJ2-7; the D is unclear. This CDR3 comprises 15 residues. The germline V gene encodes CDR1 SGHTA and CDR2 FQGNSA. V was shortened by 1 base and J by 2 bases, with 12 bases between the two germline ends. The CDR3: CASSLGSAAAYEQYF. The CDR3 DNA reads TGTGCCAGCAGCTTAGGGTCCGCGGCAGCCTACGAGCAGTACTTC. Full variable domain (missing parts from reference TRBV7-2 and TRBJ2-7): GAGVSQSPSNKVTEKGKDVELRCDPISGHTALYWYRQSLGQGLEFLIYFQGNSAPDKSGLPSDRFSAERTGGSVSTLTIQRTQQEDSAVYLCASSLGSAAAYEQYFGPGTRLTVT.

The chain combines TRBV5-1 with TRBJ1-1; weak D call: TRBD1 (6 bases). This CDR3 is 14 amino acids long. V was trimmed by 4 bases and J by 4 bases, leaving 14 bases between them. CDR1 is SGHRS, CDR2 YFSETQ, per germline. The CDR3 DNA follows: TGCGCCAGCAGCCTCACAGGGCAGGGCACTGAAGCTTTCTTT. Residues: CASSLTGQGTEAFF.

The CDR3 nucleotides are TGTGCCAGCAGCCAACCTGACAGGAACGAGCAGTACTTC. Translating it yields CASSQPDRNEQYF. The chain couples TRBV4-2 to TRBJ2-7; weak D call: TRBD1 (6 bases). Trimming shortened V by 2 bases and J by 5 bases, and 10 bases separated the two germline ends. The CDR3 length is 13 residues. Looked up from germline, CDR1 is LGHNA and CDR2 is YNFKEQ.

With regard to this clone: Germline and junction disagree at one end, which may indicate a read error. V gene TRBV27 combines with J gene TRBJ2-7; 11 bases match TRBD1. CDR3 size: 16 residues. Germline CDR1 and CDR2: MNHEY and SMNVEV (reference sequence). The CDR3 coding sequence is TGTGCCAGCAGTATATCCGGGACAGGGGGCTCCTACGAGCAGTACTTC. This codes for CASSISGTGGSYEQYF.

V and J are TRBV30 and TRBJ2-7; 8 bases line up with TRBD2. Germline trimming cut 8 bases from V and 3 bases from J; bases unmatched to any gene: 9. This CDR3 has 13 residues. Germline lookup yields CDR1 GTSNPN and CDR2 SVGIG (reference sequence). The CDR3 nucleotides are TGTGCCGGGTCCGGACTAGCCTTCTACGAGCAGTACTTC. Translating it yields CAGSGLAFYEQYF.